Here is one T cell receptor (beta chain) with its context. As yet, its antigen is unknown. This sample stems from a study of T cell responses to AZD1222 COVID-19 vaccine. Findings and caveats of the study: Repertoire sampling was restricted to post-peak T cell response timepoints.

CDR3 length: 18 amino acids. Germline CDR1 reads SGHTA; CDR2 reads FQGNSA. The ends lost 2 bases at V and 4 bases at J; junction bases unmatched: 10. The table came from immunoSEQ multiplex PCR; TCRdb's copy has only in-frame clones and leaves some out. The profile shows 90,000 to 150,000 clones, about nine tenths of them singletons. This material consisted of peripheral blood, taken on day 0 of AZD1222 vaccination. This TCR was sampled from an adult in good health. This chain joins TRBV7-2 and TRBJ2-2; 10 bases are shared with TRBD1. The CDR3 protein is CASSLKKGTGVGTGELFF. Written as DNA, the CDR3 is TGTGCCAGCAGCTTAAAAAAAGGGACAGGGGTAGGCACCGGGGAGCTGTTTTTT.